The TCR beta chain described here comes from a study of identical twins. Study-wide results and caveats: Findings depended on cross-sectional statistics rather than tracking the same donors.

TCRdb analysed the 5' RACE reads with MiXCR anew, one entry per CDR3 protein. The sample lists more than 650,000 distinct CDR3 sequences; roughly 6% were seen once. Trimming shortened V by 0 bases and J by 3 bases, and 9 bases separated the two germline ends. The germline V gene has CDR1 LGHNA and CDR2 YSLEER. There are 14 residues in the CDR3. This clonotype appeared many times. The antigen remains undetermined. This sequence joins TRBV4-3 and TRBJ2-7; D unresolved. The source is a man between 18 and 29 years old in good health. Sequencing was carried out using naive T cells sorted from blood. CDR3 nucleotide sequence: TGCGCCAGCAGCCAAGAAAGGTTAGGCTACGAGCAGTACTTC. It codes for CASSQERLGYEQYF.